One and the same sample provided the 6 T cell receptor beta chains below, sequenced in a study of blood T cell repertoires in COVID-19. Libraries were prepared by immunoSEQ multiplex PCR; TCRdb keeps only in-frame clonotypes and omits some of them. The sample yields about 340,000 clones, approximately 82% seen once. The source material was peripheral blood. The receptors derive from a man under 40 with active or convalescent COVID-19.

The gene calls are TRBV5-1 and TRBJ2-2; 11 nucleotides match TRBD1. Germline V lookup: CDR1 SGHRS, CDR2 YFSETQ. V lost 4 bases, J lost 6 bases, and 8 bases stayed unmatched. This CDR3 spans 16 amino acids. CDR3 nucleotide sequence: TGCGCCAGCAGCCTGCTGGACAGGGGGCGGGCCGGGGAGCTGTTTTTT. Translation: CASSLLDRGRAGELFF.

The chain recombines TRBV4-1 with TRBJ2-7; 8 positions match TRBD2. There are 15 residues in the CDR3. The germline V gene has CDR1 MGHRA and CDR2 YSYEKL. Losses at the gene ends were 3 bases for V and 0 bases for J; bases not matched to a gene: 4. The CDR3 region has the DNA TGCGCCAGCAGCCAGATCAGCGGGGGCTCCTACGAGCAGTACTTC. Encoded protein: CASSQISGGSYEQYF.

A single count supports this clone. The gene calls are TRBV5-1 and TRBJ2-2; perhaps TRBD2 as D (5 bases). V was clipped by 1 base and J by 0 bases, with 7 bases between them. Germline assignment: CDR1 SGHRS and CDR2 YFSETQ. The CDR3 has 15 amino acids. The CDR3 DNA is TGCGCCAGCAGCTTGACTAGGACGAACACCGGGGAGCTGTTTTTT. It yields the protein CASSLTRTNTGELFF.

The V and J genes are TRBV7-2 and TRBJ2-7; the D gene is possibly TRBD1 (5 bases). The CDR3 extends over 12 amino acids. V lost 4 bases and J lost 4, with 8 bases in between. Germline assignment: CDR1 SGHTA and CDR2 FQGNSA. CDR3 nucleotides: TGTGCCAGCAGCTCCAGGGTATACGAGCAGTACTTC. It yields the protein CASSSRVYEQYF. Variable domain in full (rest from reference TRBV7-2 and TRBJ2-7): GAGVSQSPSNKVTEKGKDVELRCDPISGHTALYWYRQSLGQGLEFLIYFQGNSAPDKSGLPSDRFSAERTGGSVSTLTIQRTQQEDSAVYLCASSSRVYEQYFGPGTRLTVT.

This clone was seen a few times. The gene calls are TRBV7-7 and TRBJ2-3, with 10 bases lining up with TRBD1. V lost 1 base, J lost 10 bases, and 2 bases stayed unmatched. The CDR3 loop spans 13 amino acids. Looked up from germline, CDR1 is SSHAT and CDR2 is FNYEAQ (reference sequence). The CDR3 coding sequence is TGTGCCAGCAGCTTAGGGGACAGGGGTTCGCAGTATTTT. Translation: CASSLGDRGSQYF.

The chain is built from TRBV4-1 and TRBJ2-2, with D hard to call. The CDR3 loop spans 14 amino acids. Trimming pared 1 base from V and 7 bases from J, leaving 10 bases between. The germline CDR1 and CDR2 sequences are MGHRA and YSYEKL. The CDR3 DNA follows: TGCGCCAGCAGCCAAGTTCCCCTTATCGGGGAGCTGTTTTTT. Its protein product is CASSQVPLIGELFF.